The 10 T cell receptor beta chains listed next were all sequenced from one sample in a study of vaccination effects on CD4 cells after COVID-19. Antigens of these TCRs are unknown. Antigen-specific CD4+ T cells were expanded (with viral peptide pools) by the ViraFEST assay ahead of sequencing. Following an approximately ten-day culture, CD4+ T cells were purified. Two doses of either BNT162b2 or mRNA-1273 were given to each participant. Produced via immunoSEQ multiplex PCR; TCRdb's table is partial and in-frame only. This sample has around 24,000 clones, with around four fifths found just once. Material: CD4+ T cells from PBMCs cultured with HCoV-NL63 spike peptides, obtained after COVID-19 vaccination. All receptors derive from a human donor who received a COVID-19 vaccine.

This clone was picked up a small number of times. The chain is built from TRBV6-6 and TRBJ2-3, with 10 bases identical to TRBD1. CDR3 length equals 14 residues. J lost 5 bases, V lost 6 bases, and 5 bases had no gene match. In germline, CDR1 is MNHNY, CDR2 SVGAGI (reference sequence). The CDR3 region is CASSHGTGVDTQYF. CDR3 sequence (DNA): TGTGCCAGCAGCCACGGGACAGGGGTAGATACGCAGTATTTT.

V is TRBV5-6 and J is TRBJ1-1; D is unclear. Germline CDR1 is SGHDT and CDR2 is YYEEEE. Trimming left V 7 bases short and J 1 base short, with 11 bases between. The CDR3 sequence is 13 residues long. CDR3 residues: CASLWAGNTEAFF. The CDR3 nucleotides are TGTGCCAGCCTCTGGGCAGGGAACACTGAAGCTTTCTTT.

This chain joins TRBV5-1 and TRBJ2-1; 8 nucleotides line up with TRBD2. V trimming: 0 bases; J trimming: 8 bases; junction bases outside the gene matches: 7. CDR3 size: 15 residues. In germline, CDR1 is SGHRS, CDR2 YFSETQ. CDR3: CASSLGLATRDEQFF. The CDR3 DNA sequence: TGCGCCAGCAGCTTGGGACTAGCGACCCGGGATGAGCAGTTCTTC.

The rearrangement joins TRBV30 to TRBJ1-3; perhaps TRBD1 as D (6 bases). The germline CDR1 and CDR2 sequences are GTSNPN and SVGIG (reference sequence). This CDR3 contains 16 residues. Trimming shortened V by 0 bases and J by 0 bases, and 12 bases separated the two germline ends. The CDR3 is CAWSVQGRRSGNTIYF. CDR3 in DNA: TGTGCCTGGAGTGTACAGGGACGCCGCTCTGGAAACACCATATATTTT.

The chain carries TRBV29-1 and TRBJ1-1, with no clear D. This CDR3 comprises 14 residues. V was trimmed by 4 bases and J by 1 base, leaving 13 bases between them. Germline CDR1 is SQVTM and CDR2 is ANQGSEA. The CDR3 DNA is TGCAGCGTTGGGGCAGCCGCACAGAACACTGAAGCTTTCTTT. Translated, it gives CSVGAAAQNTEAFF.

The chain couples TRBV6-2 or TRBV6-3 to TRBJ2-3; D assignment may be TRBD1 or TRBD2 (6 bases each). CDR3 length: 15 amino acids. Trimming shortened V by 3 bases and J by 4 bases, and 14 bases separated the two germline ends. Germline V gene sequence: CDR1 MNHEY, CDR2 SVGEGT. The CDR3 DNA reads as TGTGCCAGCAGTTATCGGGTCGGGGGCCCAGATACGCAGTATTTT. Protein sequence: CASSYRVGGPDTQYF.

This clone was picked up one time. The rearrangement joins TRBV6-2 or TRBV6-3 to TRBJ1-1; no clear D. The germline CDR1 and CDR2 sequences are MNHEY and SVGEGT. The CDR3 totals 13 residues. V lost 0 bases and J 5 bases, leaving 7 bases between the germline ends. The CDR3 DNA reads TGTGCCAGCAGTTACTCACCCGGGACTGAAGCTTTCTTT. Translating it yields CASSYSPGTEAFF.

V gene TRBV27 combines with J gene TRBJ1-2; 7 bases line up with TRBD1. Germline V CDR1 and CDR2: MNHEY, SMNVEV (reference sequence). The CDR3 is made up of 15 amino acids. V shed 6 bases, J shed 0 bases, and the junction held 7 bases outside the gene matches. Here the CDR3 reads CASSPTGTANYGYTF. The CDR3 DNA follows: TGTGCCAGCAGCCCGACCGGGACAGCTAACTATGGCTACACCTTC.

The chain has TRBV10-2 and TRBJ1-5; D perhaps matches TRBD1 (5 bases). Germline CDR1 and CDR2: WSHSY and SAAADI. The V end lost 0 bases, the J end lost 7 bases, and 13 bases lay between the germline ends. The CDR3 sequence is 15 residues long. The CDR3 protein is CASSESIAGIQPQHF. The CDR3 DNA is TGCGCCAGCAGTGAGTCGATAGCAGGGATACAGCCCCAGCATTTT.

The sample holds one count of this clone. This chain connects TRBV28 to TRBJ2-7; D is unclear. Trimming removed 7 bases from V and 0 bases from J, with 10 bases in between. Germline CDR1 is MDHEN and CDR2 is SYDVKM. The CDR3 runs 13 residues. The CDR3 sequence is CASMRLSSYEQYF. CDR3 nucleotides: TGTGCCAGCATGAGACTGAGCTCCTACGAGCAGTACTTC.